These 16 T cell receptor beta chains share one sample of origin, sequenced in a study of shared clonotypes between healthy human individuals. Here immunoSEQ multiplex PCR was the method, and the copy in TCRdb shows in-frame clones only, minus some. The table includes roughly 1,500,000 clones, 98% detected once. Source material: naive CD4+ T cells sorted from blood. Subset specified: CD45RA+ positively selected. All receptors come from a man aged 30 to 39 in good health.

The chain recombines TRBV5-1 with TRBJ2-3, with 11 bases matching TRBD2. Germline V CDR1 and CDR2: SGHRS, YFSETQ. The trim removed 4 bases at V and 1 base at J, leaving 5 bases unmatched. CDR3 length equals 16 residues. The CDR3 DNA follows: TGCGCCAGCAGCGCACCGGGACTAGCGGGCACAGATACGCAGTATTTT. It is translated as CASSAPGLAGTDTQYF.

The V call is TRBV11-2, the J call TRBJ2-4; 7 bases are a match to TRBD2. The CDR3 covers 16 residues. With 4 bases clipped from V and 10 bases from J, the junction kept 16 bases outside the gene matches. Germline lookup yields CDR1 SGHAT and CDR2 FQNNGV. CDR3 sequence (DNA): TGTGCCAGCAGCTCCTTAGCGGGCCTCCCTTACGGGATTCAGTACTTC. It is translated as CASSSLAGLPYGIQYF.

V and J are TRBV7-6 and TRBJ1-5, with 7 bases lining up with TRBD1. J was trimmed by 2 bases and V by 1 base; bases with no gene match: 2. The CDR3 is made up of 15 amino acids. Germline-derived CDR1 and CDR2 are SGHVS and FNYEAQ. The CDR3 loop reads CASSLDRGGNQPQHF. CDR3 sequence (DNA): TGTGCCAGCAGCTTAGACAGGGGTGGCAATCAGCCCCAGCATTTT.

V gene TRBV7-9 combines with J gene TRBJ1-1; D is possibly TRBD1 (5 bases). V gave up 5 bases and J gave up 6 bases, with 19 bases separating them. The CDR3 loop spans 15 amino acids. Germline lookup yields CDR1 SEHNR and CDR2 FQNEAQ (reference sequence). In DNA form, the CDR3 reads TGTGCCAGCAGCGGATCCGGGACGGTAGGCGCTGAAGCTTTCTTT. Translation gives CASSGSGTVGAEAFF. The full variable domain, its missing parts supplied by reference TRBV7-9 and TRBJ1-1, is DTGVSQNPRHKITKRGQNVTFRCDPISEHNRLYWYRQTLGQGPEFLTYFQNEAQLEKSRLLSDRFSAERPKGSFSTLEIQRTEQGDSAMYLCASSGSGTVGAEAFFGQGTRLTVV.

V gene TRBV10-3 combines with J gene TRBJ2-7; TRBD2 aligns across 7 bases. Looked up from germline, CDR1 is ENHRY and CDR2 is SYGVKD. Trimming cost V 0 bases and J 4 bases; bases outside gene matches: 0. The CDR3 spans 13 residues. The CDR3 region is CAISESGGYEQYF. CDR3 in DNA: TGTGCCATCAGTGAGTCGGGGGGGTACGAGCAGTACTTC.

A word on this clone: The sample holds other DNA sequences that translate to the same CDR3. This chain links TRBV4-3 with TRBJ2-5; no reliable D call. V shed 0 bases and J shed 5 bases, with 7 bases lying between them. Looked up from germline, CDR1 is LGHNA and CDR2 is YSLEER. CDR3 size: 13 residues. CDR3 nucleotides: TGCGCCAGCAGCCAAGATCTACAGGAGACCCAGTACTTC. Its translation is CASSQDLQETQYF.

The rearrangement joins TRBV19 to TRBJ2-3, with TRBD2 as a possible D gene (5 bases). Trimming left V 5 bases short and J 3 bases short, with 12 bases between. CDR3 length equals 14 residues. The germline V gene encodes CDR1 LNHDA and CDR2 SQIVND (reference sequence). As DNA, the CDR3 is TGTGCCAGTAGTTTCGGGGATCCTACAGATACGCAGTATTTT. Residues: CASSFGDPTDTQYF.

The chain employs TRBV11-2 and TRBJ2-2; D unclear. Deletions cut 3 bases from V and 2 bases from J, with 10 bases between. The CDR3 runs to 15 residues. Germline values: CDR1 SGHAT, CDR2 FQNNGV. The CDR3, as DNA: TGTGCCAGCAGCTTTCAGCTAGGAAACACCGGGGAGCTGTTTTTT. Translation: CASSFQLGNTGELFF.

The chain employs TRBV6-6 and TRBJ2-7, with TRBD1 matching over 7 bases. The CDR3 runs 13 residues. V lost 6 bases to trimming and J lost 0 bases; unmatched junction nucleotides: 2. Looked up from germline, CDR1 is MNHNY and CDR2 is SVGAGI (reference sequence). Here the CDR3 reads CASRGTVSYEQYF. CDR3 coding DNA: TGTGCCAGCAGGGGGACAGTCTCCTACGAGCAGTACTTC.

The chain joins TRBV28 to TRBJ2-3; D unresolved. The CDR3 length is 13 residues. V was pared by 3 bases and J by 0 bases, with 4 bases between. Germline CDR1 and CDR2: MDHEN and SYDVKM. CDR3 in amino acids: CASSFQSTDTQYF. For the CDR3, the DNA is TGTGCCAGCAGTTTCCAGAGCACAGATACGCAGTATTTT.

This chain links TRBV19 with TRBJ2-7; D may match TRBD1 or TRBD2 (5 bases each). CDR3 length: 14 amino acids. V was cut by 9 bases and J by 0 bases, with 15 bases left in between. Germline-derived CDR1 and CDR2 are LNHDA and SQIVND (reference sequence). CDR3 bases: TGTGCCAGCACCTCGGGGCCAGCCTCCTACGAGCAGTACTTC. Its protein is CASTSGPASYEQYF.

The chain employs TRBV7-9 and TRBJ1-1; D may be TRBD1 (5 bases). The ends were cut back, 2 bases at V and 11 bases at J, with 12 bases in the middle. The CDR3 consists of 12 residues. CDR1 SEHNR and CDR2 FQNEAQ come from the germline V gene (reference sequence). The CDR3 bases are TGTGCCAGCAGCTTACGCAGGGAGGAGGCTTTCTTT. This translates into CASSLRREEAFF.

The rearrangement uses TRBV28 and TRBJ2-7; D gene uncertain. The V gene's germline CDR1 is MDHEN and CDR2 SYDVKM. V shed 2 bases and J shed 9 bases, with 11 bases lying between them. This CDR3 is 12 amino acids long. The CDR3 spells CASSLPVAAQYF. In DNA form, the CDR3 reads TGTGCCAGCAGTTTACCCGTGGCGGCGCAGTACTTC.

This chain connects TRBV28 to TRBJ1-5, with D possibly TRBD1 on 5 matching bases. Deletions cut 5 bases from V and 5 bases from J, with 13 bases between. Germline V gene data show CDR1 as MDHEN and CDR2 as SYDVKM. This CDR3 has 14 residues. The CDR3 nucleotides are TGTGCCAGCAGTATCGGACAAAGGGATCAGCCCCAGCATTTT. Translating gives CASSIGQRDQPQHF.

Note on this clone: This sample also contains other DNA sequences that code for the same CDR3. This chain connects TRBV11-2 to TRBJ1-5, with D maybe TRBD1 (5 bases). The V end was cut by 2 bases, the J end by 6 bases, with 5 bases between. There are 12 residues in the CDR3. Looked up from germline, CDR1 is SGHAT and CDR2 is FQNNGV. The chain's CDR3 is CASSLTGQPQHF. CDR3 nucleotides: TGTGCCAGCAGCTTAACAGGTCAGCCCCAGCATTTT.

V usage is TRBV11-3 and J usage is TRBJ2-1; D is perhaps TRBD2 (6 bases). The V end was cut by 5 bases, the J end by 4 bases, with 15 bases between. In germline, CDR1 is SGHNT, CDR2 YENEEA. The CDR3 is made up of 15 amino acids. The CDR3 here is CASSDRDFGYNEQFF. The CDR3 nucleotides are TGTGCCAGCAGCGACCGGGACTTCGGATACAATGAGCAGTTCTTC.